The 9 T cell receptor beta chains presented below share a single source sample, sequenced in a study of CXCR3-negative and CXCR3-positive naive CD8 T cells. TRB cDNA was prepared as libraries by UMI-labeled 5' RACE. Each CDR3 protein gets one entry in TCRdb, which reprocessed the 5' RACE reads and gives no DNA. Its listing shows 50,000 to 75,000 distinct CDR3 sequences. The material sequenced was naive CXCR3- CD8+ T cells from blood. Documented subset: CD45RO-CCR7+CD27+CD95- naive CD8+ T cells lacking CXCR3 (TNR3-). Every receptor here comes from a human donor in good health. Some clones in this sample may be carry-over from other donors' samples.

The rearrangement links TRBV7-6 to TRBJ1-6; TCRdb names TRBD1, which stays unverified in the absence of DNA. This CDR3 is built from 14 residues. Germline CDR1 SGHVS, CDR2 FNYEAQ. The CDR3 loop reads CASSPTGLGSPLHF.

V is TRBV29-1 and J is TRBJ2-2. Germline CDR1 is SQVTM and CDR2 is ANQGSEA. This CDR3 has 14 residues. The CDR3 region is CSPPGCTKTGELFF.

The V call is TRBV29-1, the J call TRBJ2-1; TCRdb designates TRBD1, a call that cannot be tested without DNA. Looked up from germline, CDR1 is SQVTM and CDR2 is ANQGSEA. The CDR3 sequence is 15 residues long. The CDR3: CSVGGRGMSDNEQFF.

The chain recombines TRBV7-2 with TRBJ2-7. This CDR3 region has 13 residues. The germline V gene has CDR1 SGHTA and CDR2 FQGNSA. The CDR3 here is CASSLVTTGEQYF.

This chain joins TRBV4-2 and TRBJ2-3; TCRdb indicates TRBD1, and absent DNA this call remains unverified. CDR1 is LGHNA and CDR2 is YNFKEQ in the germline V gene. CDR3 length equals 13 residues. The CDR3 sequence is CASSRWGSDTQYF.

The rearrangement links TRBV2 to TRBJ1-6. The germline CDR1 and CDR2 sequences are SNHLY and FYNNEI. The CDR3 loop spans 16 amino acids. The CDR3: CASSGPTTYYNSPLHF.

The chain has TRBV21-1 and TRBJ2-5; TCRdb reports TRBD1, a call that lacks DNA to check it against. TRBV21-1 represents a pseudogene. The CDR3 covers 14 residues. CDR3: CASSGAAFQETQYF.

The chain recombines TRBV20-1 with TRBJ2-5; the D call of TRBD1 rests on TCRdb alone, since no DNA is present to check it. The germline V gene has CDR1 DFQATT and CDR2 SNEGSKA (reference sequence). CDR3 length: 14 residues. The CDR3 sequence is CSARDFYRGETQYF.

This sequence joins TRBV9 and TRBJ1-1; without DNA, the TCRdb call of TRBD1 cannot be checked. Germline assignment: CDR1 SGDLS and CDR2 YYNGEE. The CDR3 has 15 amino acids. This chain's CDR3 is CASSVEAGLPSEAFF.